The subject of this entry is one T cell receptor beta chain. This sample is drawn from a study of tumor T cells in aggressive B-cell lymphoma. Libraries were prepared by immunoSEQ multiplex PCR; TCRdb keeps only in-frame clonotypes and omits some of them. The sample holds roughly 2,800 clones, 70% to 90% seen once. J lost 4 bases, V lost 5 bases, and 15 bases had no gene match. This CDR3 is 17 amino acids long. The germline CDR1 and CDR2 sequences are SGHNT and YENEEA. The clonotype was recovered from an adult with diffuse large B cell lymphoma. V usage is TRBV11-3 and J usage is TRBJ2-3; TRBD1 aligns across 7 bases. The source material was tumor tissue. The CDR3 loop reads CASSTRQGREGADTQYF. CDR3 DNA: TGTGCCAGCAGCACCAGACAGGGACGTGAGGGTGCAGATACGCAGTATTTT.